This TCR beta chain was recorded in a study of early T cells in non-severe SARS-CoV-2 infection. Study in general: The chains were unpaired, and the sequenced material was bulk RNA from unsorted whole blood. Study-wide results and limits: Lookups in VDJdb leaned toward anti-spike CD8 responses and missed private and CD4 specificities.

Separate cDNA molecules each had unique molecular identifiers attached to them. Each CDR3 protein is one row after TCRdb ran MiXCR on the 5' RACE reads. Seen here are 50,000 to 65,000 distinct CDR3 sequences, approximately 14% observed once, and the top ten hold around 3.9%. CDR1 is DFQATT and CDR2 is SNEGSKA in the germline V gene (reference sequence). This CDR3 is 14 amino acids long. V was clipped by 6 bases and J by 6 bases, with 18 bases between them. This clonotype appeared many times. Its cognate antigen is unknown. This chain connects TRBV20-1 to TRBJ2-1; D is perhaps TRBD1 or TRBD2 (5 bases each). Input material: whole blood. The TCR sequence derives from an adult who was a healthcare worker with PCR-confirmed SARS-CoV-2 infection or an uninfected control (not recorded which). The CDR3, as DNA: TGCAGTGCCCGGCCGGCCTCAGGGAGCAATGAGCAGTTCTTC. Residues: CSARPASGSNEQFF.